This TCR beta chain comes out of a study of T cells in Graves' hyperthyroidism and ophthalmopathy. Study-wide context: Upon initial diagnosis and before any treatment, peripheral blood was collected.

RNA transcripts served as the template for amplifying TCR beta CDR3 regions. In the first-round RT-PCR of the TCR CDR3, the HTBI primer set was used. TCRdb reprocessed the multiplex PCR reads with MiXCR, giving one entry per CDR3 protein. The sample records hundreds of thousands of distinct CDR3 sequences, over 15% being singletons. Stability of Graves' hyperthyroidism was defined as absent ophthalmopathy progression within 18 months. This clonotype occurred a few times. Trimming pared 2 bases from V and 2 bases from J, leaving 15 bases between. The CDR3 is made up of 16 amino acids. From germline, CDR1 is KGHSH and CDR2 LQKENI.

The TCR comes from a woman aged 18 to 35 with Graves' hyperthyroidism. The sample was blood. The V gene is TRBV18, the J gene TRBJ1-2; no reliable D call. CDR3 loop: CASSPGAPRQNYGYTF. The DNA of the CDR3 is TGTGCCAGCTCACCAGGAGCCCCTAGGCAAAACTATGGCTACACCTTC.